The TCR beta chain described here comes from a study of shared clonotypes between healthy human individuals. Study in general: CD4 naive and memory got three plates each, CD8 naive two, CD8 memory one. Findings and limits, study-wide: Estimated clonotype richness was generally higher in naive than memory subsets.

The authors loaded 200 ng DNA, 30,000 to 35,000 T cell genomes, into sorted-subset replicate PCRs. The protocol was immunoSEQ multiplex PCR, while the TCRdb copy is restricted to in-frame clones and leaves out a portion. The data contain about 680,000 clones, roughly 94% of them seen just once; the ten biggest clones take up more than 20%. CD45RO-negative cells were positively selected for CCR7, leaving out terminally differentiated effector memory CD45RA+ cells. The donors were all Caucasian adults (living in Nashville, Tennessee). Germline assignment: CDR1 SEHNR and CDR2 FQNEAQ (reference sequence). The CDR3 length is 12 residues. Trimming took 2 bases from V and 6 from J, leaving 4 bases between them. On this clone: No antigen is known for it. This CDR3 is also generated by other DNA sequences in the sample.

The specimen sequenced was naive CD8+ T cells sorted from blood. The sequence was collected from a man aged 30 to 39 in good health. The genes are TRBV7-9 and TRBJ2-2; D not resolved. This CDR3 reads CASSLSSGELFF. The CDR3 DNA sequence: TGTGCCAGCAGCTTATCATCCGGGGAGCTGTTTTTT.